This TCR beta chain was identified during a study of blood T cell repertoires in COVID-19. Study-wide context: Sites across the United States, Italy and Spain contributed samples from acute and convalescent COVID-19. PBMCs, B-cell-depleted T cells, or T cells were the source of the cDNA or gDNA that made up the material.

Original processing notes: Reference gene primer amplification gave estimated nucleated cell counts. Method: immunoSEQ multiplex PCR; TCRdb's copy keeps in-frame clones and lacks some. Clone size and V and J calls were adopted from that table, with D and trimming inferred from the DNA. Of roughly 60,000 clones in the sample, more than 75% were seen once. This receptor was obtained from a human donor with active COVID-19. The donor label of this sample is uncertain. Sequencing was performed on peripheral blood.

The CDR3 coding sequence is TGCGCCAGCAGTATTCAAACAGGGGTTGGACACGAGCAGTACTTC. It codes for CASSIQTGVGHEQYF. This chain links TRBV23-1 with TRBJ2-7; 7 positions match TRBD1. TRBV23-1 is designated an ORF whose function remains uncertain. J lost 5 bases, V lost 5 bases, and 12 bases had no gene match. The CDR3 length is 15 residues.